Listed here are 12 T cell receptor beta chains from one sample, sequenced in a study of naive and memory T cell subsets. Study-wide results and caveats: A few larger clonotypes appeared in naive repertoires, especially CD8, possibly memory cells re-expressing CD45RA.

The beta constant-region primer was an equimolar mix of two oligonucleotides covering TRBC1 and TRBC2. The ligated cDNA underwent four PCR rounds using SP2 and nested alpha and beta constant-region primers. TCRdb re-analysed the UMI-ligation and nested PCR reads in MiXCR, keeping a single row per CDR3 protein. There are 120,000 to 150,000 distinct CDR3 sequences in the sample; about a fifth occur only once, and 0.55% to 0.75% lies in the top ten. No antigen has been identified for these receptors. Sequencing used naive CD8+ T cells from blood. Every receptor here comes from a human donor in good health.

The V call is TRBV4-3, the J call TRBJ1-4; a possible D gene is TRBD1 (5 bases). Germline-derived CDR1 and CDR2 are LGHNA and YSLEER. This CDR3 comprises 18 residues. V lost 0 bases to trimming and J lost 4 bases, with 18 bases between them. The CDR3 DNA reads TGCGCCAGCAGCCAAGAGTTCCCCCAACAGGCCCTTAATGAAAAACTGTTTTTT. As protein: CASSQEFPQQALNEKLFF.

This chain uses TRBV4-3 with TRBJ2-7; 8 bases align to TRBD2. Germline lookup yields CDR1 LGHNA and CDR2 YSLEER. The CDR3 runs to 15 residues. Trimming took 0 bases from V and 4 from J; bases not matched to a gene: 5. The CDR3 DNA follows: TGCGCCAGCAGCCAAGATACCAGCGGGAGTTACGAGCAGTACTTC. Translating gives CASSQDTSGSYEQYF.

The chain combines TRBV20-1 with TRBJ2-1, with 7 bases matching TRBD1. V was pared by 5 bases and J by 9 bases, with 7 bases of the junction left unmatched. This CDR3 has 12 residues. Germline V CDR1 and CDR2: DFQATT, SNEGSKA (reference sequence). The CDR3 DNA reads TGCAGTGCTCGGAAACAGGGGACTGAGCAGTTCTTC. Translated, it gives CSARKQGTEQFF.

The DNA of the CDR3 is TGCGCCAGCAGCTTGAACAGGGGCTACGAGCAGTACTTC. Its translation is CASSLNRGYEQYF. This chain links TRBV5-1 with TRBJ2-7; 7 nucleotides match TRBD1. Trimming took 1 base from V and 3 from J; bases not matched to a gene: 1. CDR1 SGHRS and CDR2 YFSETQ come from the germline V gene. The length of the CDR3 is 13 residues.

The chain uses TRBV29-1 and TRBJ2-2; no firm D call. Germline V gene sequence: CDR1 SQVTM, CDR2 ANQGSEA. V gave up 7 bases and J gave up 0 bases, with 9 bases separating them. CDR3 length equals 13 residues. CDR3 nucleotides: TGCAGCGCCTTTGGAACGAACACCGGGGAGCTGTTTTTT. Its protein product is CSAFGTNTGELFF.

The V and J genes are TRBV29-1 and TRBJ2-7, with D hard to call. V was shortened by 7 bases and J by 0 bases, with 10 bases between the two germline ends. Germline lookup yields CDR1 SQVTM and CDR2 ANQGSEA. The CDR3 covers 12 residues. The CDR3 spells CSACQSSYEQYF. DNA for the CDR3: TGCAGCGCCTGCCAGAGCTCCTACGAGCAGTACTTC.

The V call is TRBV27, the J call TRBJ2-7, with TRBD2 identical over 7 bases. J was trimmed by 2 bases and V by 7 bases; bases with no gene match: 8. CDR3 length: 14 amino acids. Germline CDR1 and CDR2: MNHEY and SMNVEV (reference sequence). CDR3: CASTPLAAPYEQYF. CDR3 in DNA: TGTGCCAGCACCCCTCTAGCGGCCCCCTACGAGCAGTACTTC.

The rearrangement uses TRBV4-1 and TRBJ2-7, with TRBD1 matching 7 bases. Germline V gene data show CDR1 as MGHRA and CDR2 as YSYEKL. The V segment lost 5 bases and the J segment 4 bases; nucleotides outside the gene matches: 11. This CDR3 contains 15 residues. Here the CDR3 DNA reads TGCGCCAGCAGCACACGACAGGGTGGCACGTACGAGCAGTACTTC. It is translated as CASSTRQGGTYEQYF.

The chain recombines TRBV19 with TRBJ1-5; possible D gene TRBD1, 5 bases. In germline, CDR1 is LNHDA, CDR2 SQIVND (reference sequence). There are 15 residues in the CDR3. Trimming took 7 bases from V and 0 from J, leaving 13 bases between them. CDR3 nucleotide sequence: TGTGCCAGTAACCCACAGGTTTATAGCAATCAGCCCCAGCATTTT. Translated: CASNPQVYSNQPQHF.

CDR3 region: CASFDGVANEQFF. The CDR3 coding sequence is TGTGCCAGCTTCGACGGGGTGGCCAATGAGCAGTTCTTC. The chain combines TRBV2 with TRBJ2-1, with D possibly being TRBD2 (5 bases). The CDR3 length is 13 residues. Trimming left V 8 bases short and J 6 bases short, with 14 bases between. Germline CDR1 and CDR2: SNHLY and FYNNEI.

This clonotype was recorded a few times. The genes are TRBV4-1 and TRBJ2-1, with D maybe TRBD2 (5 bases). The CDR3 has 14 residues. Germline V gene data show CDR1 as MGHRA and CDR2 as YSYEKL. The V end was cut by 4 bases, the J end by 7 bases, with 14 bases between. CDR3 nucleotide sequence: TGCGCCAGCAGCCTCACCGACCGAGGGAATGAGCAGTTCTTC. The encoded protein is CASSLTDRGNEQFF.

The sample holds a few counts of this clonotype. The chain has TRBV6-5 and TRBJ1-4, with TRBD1 matching over 8 bases. From germline, CDR1 is MNHEY and CDR2 SVGAGI. Losses at the gene ends were 5 bases for V and 0 bases for J; bases not matched to a gene: 5. The CDR3 is 16 residues long. CDR3 sequence (DNA): TGTGCCAGCAGTCGTTACAGGGGGGCAACTAATGAAAAACTGTTTTTT. It specifies CASSRYRGATNEKLFF.